These T cell receptor beta chains were read from a single sample in a study of shared clonotypes between healthy human individuals. Data came from immunoSEQ multiplex PCR; TCRdb stores just in-frame clones and leaves some out. The data show about 700,000 clones, around 74% seen once. The specimen sequenced was memory CD4+ T cells sorted from blood. These TCRs come from a woman in her twenties or thirties in good health. The CDR3 runs from the conserved cysteine through the conserved F or W. The D gene is left open where the match is weak. The listing skips clone size in some rows; elsewhere it reads once, few, many or a size class.

j_call: TRBJ2-1; v_call: TRBV27; d_call: .; clone_size: .; cdr3_aa: CASSLNVGAGNEQFF; cdr3_nt: TGTGCCAGCAGTTTAAATGTGGGGGCGGGGAATGAGCAGTTCTTC
j_call: TRBJ2-5; v_call: TRBV2; d_call: .; clone_size: once; cdr3_aa: CASSRRGVVAQETQYF; cdr3_nt: TGTGCCAGCAGCCGGAGGGGGGTTGTGGCGCAAGAGACCCAGTACTTC
j_call: TRBJ2-7; v_call: TRBV6-1; d_call: TRBD2; clone_size: .; cdr3_aa: CASSEGLAGTSYEQYF; cdr3_nt: TGTGCCAGCAGTGAGGGTCTAGCGGGGACGTCCTACGAGCAGTACTTC
j_call: TRBJ2-3; v_call: TRBV18; d_call: TRBD1; clone_size: .; cdr3_aa: CASSLPGQGQDTQYF; cdr3_nt: TGTGCCAGCTCACTCCCGGGACAGGGTCAGGATACGCAGTATTTT
j_call: TRBJ2-7; v_call: TRBV5-1; d_call: TRBD2; clone_size: .; cdr3_aa: CASSPSGELYEQYF; cdr3_nt: TGCGCCAGCAGTCCTAGCGGAGAACTCTACGAGCAGTACTTC
j_call: TRBJ2-4; v_call: TRBV7-2; d_call: TRBD2; clone_size: .; cdr3_aa: CASSLQSSGGYIQYF; cdr3_nt: TGTGCCAGCAGCTTGCAGTCTAGCGGGGGGTACATTCAGTACTTC
j_call: TRBJ1-2; v_call: TRBV15; d_call: TRBD1; clone_size: .; cdr3_aa: CATSRDLQGIYGYTF; cdr3_nt: TGTGCCACCAGCAGAGATCTACAGGGGATCTATGGCTACACCTTC
j_call: TRBJ1-5; v_call: TRBV6-1; d_call: .; clone_size: .; cdr3_aa: CASSDRGGNSNQPQHF; cdr3_nt: TGTGCCAGCAGTGACAGGGGCGGGAATAGCAATCAGCCCCAGCATTTT
j_call: TRBJ2-1; v_call: TRBV9; d_call: TRBD1; clone_size: .; cdr3_aa: CASSLRQGIYNEQFF; cdr3_nt: TGTGCCAGCAGCCTCCGACAGGGAATTTACAATGAGCAGTTCTTC
j_call: TRBJ2-5; v_call: TRBV30; d_call: .; clone_size: .; cdr3_aa: CAWSEEFGETQYF; cdr3_nt: TGTGCCTGGAGTGAGGAGTTCGGGGAGACCCAGTACTTC
j_call: TRBJ2-1; v_call: TRBV28; d_call: .; clone_size: .; cdr3_aa: CASSDLWRGRANYNEQFF; cdr3_nt: TGTGCCAGCAGCGACCTCTGGAGGGGGAGGGCCAACTACAATGAGCAGTTCTTC
j_call: TRBJ1-3; v_call: TRBV29-1; d_call: .; clone_size: .; cdr3_aa: CSVERQLGANTIYF; cdr3_nt: TGCAGCGTTGAAAGGCAGCTTGGGGCGAACACCATATATTTT
j_call: TRBJ2-7; v_call: TRBV29-1; d_call: TRBD2; clone_size: few; cdr3_aa: CSVEREGRDEQYF; cdr3_nt: TGCAGCGTGGAGCGGGAGGGCCGGGACGAGCAGTACTTC
j_call: TRBJ2-5; v_call: TRBV7-6; d_call: .; clone_size: .; cdr3_aa: CASRPQPSQETQYF; cdr3_nt: TGTGCCAGCAGGCCCCAGCCTTCCCAAGAGACCCAGTACTTC
j_call: TRBJ2-1; v_call: TRBV6-5; d_call: .; clone_size: .; cdr3_aa: CASRPLGGGNEQFF; cdr3_nt: TGTGCCAGCAGACCCCTAGGAGGGGGCAATGAGCAGTTCTTC
j_call: TRBJ2-7; v_call: TRBV10-3; d_call: .; clone_size: .; cdr3_aa: CAISPQRAAYEQYF; cdr3_nt: TGTGCCATCAGTCCACAGCGGGCCGCCTACGAGCAGTACTTC
j_call: TRBJ2-2; v_call: TRBV19; d_call: TRBD2; clone_size: once; cdr3_aa: CASSPAGTANTGELFF; cdr3_nt: TGTGCCAGTAGCCCAGCGGGGACCGCGAACACCGGGGAGCTGTTTTTT
j_call: TRBJ1-1; v_call: TRBV18; d_call: TRBD1; clone_size: .; cdr3_aa: CASSPLSQGGNTEAFF; cdr3_nt: TGTGCCAGCTCACCACTCTCTCAGGGGGGTAACACTGAAGCTTTCTTT
j_call: TRBJ2-5; v_call: TRBV10-3; d_call: .; clone_size: .; cdr3_aa: CAISESTGEQYF; cdr3_nt: TGTGCCATCAGTGAGTCGACGGGGGAGCAGTACTTC
j_call: TRBJ2-1; v_call: TRBV7-9; d_call: TRBD1; clone_size: once; cdr3_aa: CASSLVGRVGRGHYNEQFF; cdr3_nt: TGTGCCAGCAGCTTAGTGGGGAGAGTGGGCAGGGGGCACTACAATGAGCAGTTCTTC
j_call: TRBJ1-4; v_call: TRBV4-1; d_call: TRBD1; clone_size: .; cdr3_aa: CASSRDRGGTNEKLFF; cdr3_nt: TGCGCCAGCAGCCGGGACAGGGGAGGTACTAATGAAAAACTGTTTTTT
j_call: TRBJ1-3; v_call: TRBV11-2; d_call: .; clone_size: .; cdr3_aa: CASSLYGATGNTIYF; cdr3_nt: TGTGCCAGCAGCTTATACGGGGCCACTGGAAACACCATATATTTT
j_call: TRBJ2-7; v_call: TRBV2; d_call: TRBD2; clone_size: few; cdr3_aa: CASSDWLAGVGQYF; cdr3_nt: TGTGCCAGCAGTGATTGGCTAGCGGGAGTGGGGCAGTACTTC
j_call: TRBJ2-7; v_call: TRBV14; d_call: TRBD1; clone_size: .; cdr3_aa: CASSLPGQGAYEQYF; cdr3_nt: TGTGCCAGCAGCCTACCTGGACAGGGGGCGTACGAGCAGTACTTC
j_call: TRBJ1-5; v_call: TRBV30; d_call: TRBD1; clone_size: .; cdr3_aa: CAWSEGGATLNQPQHF; cdr3_nt: TGTGCCTGGAGTGAAGGGGGCGCCACTCTGAATCAGCCCCAGCATTTT
j_call: TRBJ2-3; v_call: TRBV2; d_call: TRBD2; clone_size: .; cdr3_aa: CASRRRLAVTDTQYF; cdr3_nt: TGTGCCAGCAGGAGGAGACTAGCGGTCACAGATACGCAGTATTTT
j_call: TRBJ1-3; v_call: TRBV6-5; d_call: .; clone_size: many; cdr3_aa: CASRGAYSGNTIYF; cdr3_nt: TGTGCCAGCCGCGGGGCCTACTCTGGAAACACCATATATTTT
j_call: TRBJ2-3; v_call: TRBV5-5; d_call: .; clone_size: few; cdr3_aa: CASSLGGSTDTQYF; cdr3_nt: TGTGCCAGCAGCTTGGGGGGGTCCACAGATACGCAGTATTTT
j_call: TRBJ1-2; v_call: TRBV6-1; d_call: .; clone_size: few; cdr3_aa: CASSGSVPNYGYTF; cdr3_nt: TGTGCCAGCAGTGGGTCAGTACCTAACTATGGCTACACCTTC
j_call: TRBJ2-3; v_call: TRBV7-9; d_call: .; clone_size: few; cdr3_aa: CASSPHGGLGDTQYF; cdr3_nt: TGTGCCAGCAGCCCACACGGAGGCCTCGGGGATACGCAGTATTTT
j_call: TRBJ2-4; v_call: TRBV28; d_call: .; clone_size: .; cdr3_aa: CASRGSVAKNIQYF; cdr3_nt: TGTGCCAGCAGAGGATCAGTAGCCAAAAACATTCAGTACTTC
j_call: TRBJ2-3; v_call: TRBV9; d_call: .; clone_size: .; cdr3_aa: CASSLAGTTDTQYF; cdr3_nt: TGTGCCAGCAGCCTGGCGGGCACCACAGATACGCAGTATTTT
j_call: TRBJ1-5; v_call: TRBV2; d_call: .; clone_size: .; cdr3_aa: CAASREGSNQPQHF; cdr3_nt: TGTGCCGCAAGCAGGGAGGGAAGCAATCAGCCCCAGCATTTT
j_call: TRBJ2-7; v_call: TRBV5-8; d_call: TRBD1; clone_size: .; cdr3_aa: CASRDPHRGHHEQYF; cdr3_nt: TGTGCCAGCAGGGACCCCCACAGGGGGCATCACGAGCAGTACTTC
j_call: TRBJ2-2; v_call: TRBV28; d_call: .; clone_size: .; cdr3_aa: CASIGGTNTGELFF; cdr3_nt: TGTGCCAGCATCGGAGGAACGAACACCGGGGAGCTGTTTTTT
j_call: TRBJ1-2; v_call: TRBV5-1; d_call: .; clone_size: .; cdr3_aa: CASSLVGSYGYTF; cdr3_nt: TGCGCCAGCAGCTTGGTGGGGAGCTATGGCTACACCTTC
j_call: TRBJ2-2; v_call: TRBV7-3; d_call: .; clone_size: .; cdr3_aa: CASSLTGVSTGELFF; cdr3_nt: TGTGCCAGCAGCTTAACGGGAGTTTCCACCGGGGAGCTGTTTTTT
j_call: TRBJ1-1; v_call: TRBV28; d_call: .; clone_size: .; cdr3_aa: CASRAGYGVAEAFF; cdr3_nt: TGTGCCAGCAGGGCAGGGTACGGAGTCGCTGAAGCTTTCTTT
j_call: TRBJ1-1; v_call: TRBV28; d_call: TRBD1; clone_size: many; cdr3_aa: CASRRQGKNTEAFF; cdr3_nt: TGTGCCAGCAGACGACAGGGGAAGAACACTGAAGCTTTCTTT
j_call: TRBJ2-5; v_call: TRBV7-2; d_call: .; clone_size: few; cdr3_aa: CASSASVREETQYF; cdr3_nt: TGTGCCAGCAGCGCCAGCGTGAGAGAAGAGACCCAGTACTTC
j_call: TRBJ2-5; v_call: TRBV25-1; d_call: TRBD1; clone_size: .; cdr3_aa: CASPLRTGGQETQYF; cdr3_nt: TGTGCCAGTCCCCTAAGGACAGGCGGACAAGAGACCCAGTACTTC
j_call: TRBJ2-1; v_call: TRBV10-3; d_call: .; clone_size: .; cdr3_aa: CAISEFASHNEQFF; cdr3_nt: TGTGCCATCAGTGAGTTTGCTAGTCACAATGAGCAGTTCTTC